This TCR beta chain was sequenced for a study of response to subunit inactivated influenza vaccine. One entry per CDR3 protein results from TCRdb running MiXCR on the RT-PCR reads. The sample shows approximately 530,000 distinct CDR3 sequences, over 10% of them seen only once. The sample holds a few counts of this clonotype. Its antigen is undetermined. General study points: The authors put forward the suggestion that each seasonal influenza vaccination may bring in only a limited number of new T cells.

The sequencing here drew on PBMCs from blood, taken around seven weeks after vaccination. This sequence originates from a man aged 50-59 years who received an inactivated influenza vaccine.

The CDR3 nucleotides read TGTGCCTGGAGTACTAATACCGGGACTAACCTCTACAATGAGCAGTTCTTC. Its translation: CAWSTNTGTNLYNEQFF. V is TRBV30 and J is TRBJ2-1; 7 bases are a match to TRBD2. V lost 2 bases and J lost 3; bases outside the gene matches: 13. The CDR3 sequence is 17 residues long. The germline V gene has CDR1 GTSNPN and CDR2 SVGIG (reference sequence).